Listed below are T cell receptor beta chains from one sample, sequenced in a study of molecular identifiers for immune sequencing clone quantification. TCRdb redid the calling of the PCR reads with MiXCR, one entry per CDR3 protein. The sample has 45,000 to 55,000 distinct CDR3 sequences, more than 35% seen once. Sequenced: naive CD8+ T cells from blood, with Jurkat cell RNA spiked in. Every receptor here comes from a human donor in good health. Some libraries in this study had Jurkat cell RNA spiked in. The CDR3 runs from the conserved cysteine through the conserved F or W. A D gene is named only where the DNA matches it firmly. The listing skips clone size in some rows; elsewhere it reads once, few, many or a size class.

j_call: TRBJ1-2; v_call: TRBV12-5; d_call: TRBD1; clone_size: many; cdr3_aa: CASGPWDSHYGYTF; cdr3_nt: TGTGCTAGTGGTCCTTGGGACAGCCACTATGGCTACACCTTC
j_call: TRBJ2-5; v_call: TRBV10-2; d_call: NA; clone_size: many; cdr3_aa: CASSPRGPETQYF; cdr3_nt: TGCGCCAGCAGTCCCCGAGGGCCAGAGACCCAGTACTTC
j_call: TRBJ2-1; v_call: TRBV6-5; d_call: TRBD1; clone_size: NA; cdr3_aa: CASSYTQGAYNEQFF; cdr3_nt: TGTGCCAGCAGTTACACCCAGGGGGCTTACAATGAGCAGTTCTTC
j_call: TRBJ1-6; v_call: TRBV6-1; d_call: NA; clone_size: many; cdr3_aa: CASSEDPAGGFPLHF; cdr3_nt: TGTGCCAGCAGTGAAGACCCCGCTGGCGGGTTCCCCCTCCACTTT
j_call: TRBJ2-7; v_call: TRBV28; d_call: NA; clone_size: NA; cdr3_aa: CASSFLEGLTYEQYF; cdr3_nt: TGTGCCAGCAGTTTTCTGGAGGGATTAACCTACGAGCAGTACTTC
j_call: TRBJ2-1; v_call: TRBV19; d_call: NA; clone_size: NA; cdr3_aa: CASSIALTGEQFF; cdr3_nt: TGTGCCAGTAGTATAGCTCTGACCGGTGAGCAGTTCTTC
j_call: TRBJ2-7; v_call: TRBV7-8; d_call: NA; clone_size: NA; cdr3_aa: CASSLRRTPSYEQYF; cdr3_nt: TGTGCCAGCAGCTTAAGGCGTACCCCCTCCTACGAGCAGTACTTC
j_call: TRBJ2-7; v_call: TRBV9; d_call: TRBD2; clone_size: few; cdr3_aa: CASSPGGSGSYEQYF; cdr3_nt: TGTGCCAGCAGCCCGGGGGGTAGCGGGAGCTACGAGCAGTACTTC
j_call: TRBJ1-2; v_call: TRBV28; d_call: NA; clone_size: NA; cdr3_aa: CASSLPSIYGYTF; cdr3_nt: TGTGCCAGCAGTTTACCCAGCATCTATGGCTACACCTTC
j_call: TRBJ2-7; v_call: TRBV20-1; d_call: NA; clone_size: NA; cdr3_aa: CSARDSWGPLRYEQYF; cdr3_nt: TGCAGTGCTAGAGATTCATGGGGGCCCCTCCGCTACGAGCAGTACTTC
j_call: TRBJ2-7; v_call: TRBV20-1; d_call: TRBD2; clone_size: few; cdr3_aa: CSALSGRAYEQYF; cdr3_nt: TGCAGTGCTCTTAGCGGGAGGGCCTACGAGCAGTACTTC
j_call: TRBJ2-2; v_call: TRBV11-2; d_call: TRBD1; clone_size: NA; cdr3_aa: CASNHGTGATLNTGELFF; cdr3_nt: TGTGCCAGCAACCACGGGACAGGGGCGACACTTAACACCGGGGAGCTGTTTTTT
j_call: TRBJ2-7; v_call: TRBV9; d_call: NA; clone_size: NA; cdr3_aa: CASSVGAEAYEQYF; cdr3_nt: TGTGCCAGCAGCGTAGGGGCGGAGGCCTACGAGCAGTACTTC
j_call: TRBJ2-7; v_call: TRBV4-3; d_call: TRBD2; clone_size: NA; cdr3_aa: CASSQGSGPYEQYF; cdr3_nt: TGCGCCAGCAGCCAAGGTAGCGGGCCCTACGAGCAGTACTTC
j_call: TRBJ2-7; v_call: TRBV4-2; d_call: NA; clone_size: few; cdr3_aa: CASSQGAYEQYF; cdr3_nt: TGTGCCAGCAGCCAAGGGGCCTACGAGCAGTACTTC
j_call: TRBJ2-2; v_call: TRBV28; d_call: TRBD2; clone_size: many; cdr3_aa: CASRQPGLAGFLPGELFF; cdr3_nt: TGTGCCAGCAGGCAACCGGGACTAGCGGGATTCCTCCCCGGGGAGCTGTTTTTT
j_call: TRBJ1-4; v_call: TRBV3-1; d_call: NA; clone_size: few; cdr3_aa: CASSLRFSNEKLFF; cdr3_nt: TGTGCCAGCAGCCTAAGGTTTTCTAATGAAAAACTGTTTTTT
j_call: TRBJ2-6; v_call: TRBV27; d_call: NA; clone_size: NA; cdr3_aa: CASSFSRQLSSGANVLTF; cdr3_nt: TGTGCCAGCAGTTTTTCGCGTCAGTTAAGCTCTGGGGCCAACGTCCTGACTTTC
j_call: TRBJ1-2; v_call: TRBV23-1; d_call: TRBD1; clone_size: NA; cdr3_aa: CATDRDRYGYTF; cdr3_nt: TGCGCCACAGACAGGGATCGCTATGGCTACACCTTC
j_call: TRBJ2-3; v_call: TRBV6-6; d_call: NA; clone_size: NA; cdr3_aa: CASRYFWGSTDTQYF; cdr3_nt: TGTGCCAGCAGGTACTTCTGGGGCAGCACAGATACGCAGTATTTT
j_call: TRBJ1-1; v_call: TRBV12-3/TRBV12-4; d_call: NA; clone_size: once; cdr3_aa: CASSWSGTEAFF; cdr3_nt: TGTGCCAGCAGTTGGAGTGGCACTGAAGCTTTCTTT
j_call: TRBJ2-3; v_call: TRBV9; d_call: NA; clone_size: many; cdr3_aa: CASRARVAGSTDTQYF; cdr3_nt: TGTGCCAGCAGAGCTCGAGTGGCAGGATCGACAGATACGCAGTATTTT
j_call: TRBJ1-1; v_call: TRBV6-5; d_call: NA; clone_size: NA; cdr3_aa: CASSRGTLGNTEAFF; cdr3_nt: TGTGCCAGCAGCCGTGGGACTCTCGGTAACACTGAAGCTTTCTTT
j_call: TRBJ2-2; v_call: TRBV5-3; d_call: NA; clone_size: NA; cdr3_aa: CASSAGTMSAGELFF; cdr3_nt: TGTGCCAGCAGCGCCGGGACAATGTCGGCCGGGGAGCTGTTTTTT
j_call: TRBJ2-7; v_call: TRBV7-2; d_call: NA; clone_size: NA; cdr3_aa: CASSLGISRYEQYF; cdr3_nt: TGTGCCAGCAGCTTAGGGATTAGCCGGTACGAGCAGTACTTC
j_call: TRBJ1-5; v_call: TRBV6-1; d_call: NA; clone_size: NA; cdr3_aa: CASRWTADSNQPQHF; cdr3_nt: TGTGCCAGCAGGTGGACGGCTGATAGCAATCAGCCCCAGCATTTT
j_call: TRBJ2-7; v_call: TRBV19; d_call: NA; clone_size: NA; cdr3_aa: CASSINNEQYF; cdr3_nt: TGTGCCAGTAGTATTAACAACGAGCAGTACTTC
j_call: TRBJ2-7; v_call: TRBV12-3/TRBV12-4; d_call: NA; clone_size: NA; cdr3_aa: CASSLDYEQYF; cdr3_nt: TGTGCCAGCAGTTTGGACTACGAGCAGTACTTC
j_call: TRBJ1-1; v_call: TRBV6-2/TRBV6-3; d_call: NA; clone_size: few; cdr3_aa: CASSLGPTEAFF; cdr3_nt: TGTGCCAGCAGTCTCGGACCCACTGAAGCTTTCTTT
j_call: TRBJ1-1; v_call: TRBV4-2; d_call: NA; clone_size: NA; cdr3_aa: CASSQNSGTEAFF; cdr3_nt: TGTGCCAGCAGCCAAAACAGCGGCACTGAAGCTTTCTTT
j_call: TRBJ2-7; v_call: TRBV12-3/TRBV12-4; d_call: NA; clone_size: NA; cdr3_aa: CARSWMGLRSYEQYF; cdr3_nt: TGTGCCCGCAGTTGGATGGGACTGCGCTCCTACGAGCAGTACTTC
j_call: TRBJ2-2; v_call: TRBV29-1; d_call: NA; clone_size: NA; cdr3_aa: CSDVGGTGELFF; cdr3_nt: TGCAGCGATGTGGGTGGCACCGGGGAGCTGTTTTTT
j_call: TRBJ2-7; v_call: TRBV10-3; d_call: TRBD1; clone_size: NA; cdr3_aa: CAIRPRDREIEQYF; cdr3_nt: TGTGCCATCAGACCCCGGGACAGAGAGATTGAGCAGTACTTC
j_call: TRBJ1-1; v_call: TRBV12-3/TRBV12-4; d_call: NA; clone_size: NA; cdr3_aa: CASSLSGTEAFF; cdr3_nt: TGTGCCAGCAGTTTAAGCGGCACTGAAGCTTTCTTT
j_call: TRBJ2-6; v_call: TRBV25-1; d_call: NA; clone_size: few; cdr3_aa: CASSGIHSREPSPNSGANVLTF; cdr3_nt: TGTGCCAGCAGTGGAATCCACAGCAGGGAGCCATCACCTAACTCTGGGGCCAACGTCCTGACTTTC
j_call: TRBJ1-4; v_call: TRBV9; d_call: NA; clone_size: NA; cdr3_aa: CASSVGTTNEKLFF; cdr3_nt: TGTGCCAGCAGCGTGGGGACAACTAATGAAAAACTGTTTTTT
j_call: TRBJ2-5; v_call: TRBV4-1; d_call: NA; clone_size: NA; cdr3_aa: CASSQRDTETQYF; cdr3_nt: TGCGCCAGCAGCCAACGGGACACAGAGACCCAGTACTTC
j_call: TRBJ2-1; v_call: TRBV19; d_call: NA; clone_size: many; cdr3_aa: CASSITRIQASYNEQFF; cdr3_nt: TGTGCCAGTAGTATCACCCGGATTCAGGCCTCCTACAATGAGCAGTTCTTC
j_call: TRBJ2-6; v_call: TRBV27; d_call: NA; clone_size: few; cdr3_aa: CASSVREVGGANVLTF; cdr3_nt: TGTGCCAGCAGCGTGCGCGAGGTTGGCGGGGCCAACGTCCTGACTTTC
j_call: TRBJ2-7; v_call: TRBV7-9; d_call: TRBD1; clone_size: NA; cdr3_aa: CASSLAPGTGEIEQYF; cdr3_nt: TGTGCCAGCAGCTTAGCCCCCGGGACAGGAGAAATCGAGCAGTACTTC
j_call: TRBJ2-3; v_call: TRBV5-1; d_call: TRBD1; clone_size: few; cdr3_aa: CASGGQPSPRNRGTQYF; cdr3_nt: TGCGCCAGCGGAGGACAACCCAGTCCCCGGAACAGGGGTACGCAGTATTTT
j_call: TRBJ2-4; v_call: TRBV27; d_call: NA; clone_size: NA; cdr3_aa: CASSHTRDIQYF; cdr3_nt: TGTGCCAGCAGTCACACGCGGGACATTCAGTACTTC